Presented here are 28 T cell receptor beta chains from one specimen sequenced in a study of blood T cell repertoires in COVID-19. Sequenced by immunoSEQ multiplex PCR; TCRdb stores in-frame clones only, minus some. The table records around 220,000 clones, 70% to 90% of them present only once. Sequenced: PBMCs or T cells enriched from blood (not recorded which). These receptors were collected from a woman in her 40s with acute COVID-19.

This clone was counted only a few times. The rearrangement joins TRBV7-8 to TRBJ1-5, with D tentatively TRBD1 (6 bases). Germline V CDR1 and CDR2: SGHVS, FQNEAQ. CDR3 length: 15 amino acids. Trimming pared 1 base from V and 2 bases from J, leaving 9 bases between. DNA of the CDR3: TGTGCCAGCAGCTTAGGAGGGGGTGGCAATCAGCCCCAGCATTTT. Its translation is CASSLGGGGNQPQHF.

V and J are TRBV2 and TRBJ2-1; maybe TRBD2 (5 bases). This CDR3 contains 13 residues. V gave up 7 bases and J gave up 11 bases, with 18 bases separating them. Germline V lookup: CDR1 SNHLY, CDR2 FYNNEI. The CDR3 DNA sequence: TGTGCCAGCAAACCCGGACTCGCTACGAAGCAGTTCTTC. Encoded protein: CASKPGLATKQFF.

This clone was observed a single time. The V call is TRBV7-2, the J call TRBJ2-1, with 10 bases that match TRBD2. The V gene's germline CDR1 is SGHTA and CDR2 FQGNSA. The trim removed 6 bases at V and 9 bases at J, leaving 8 bases unmatched. The CDR3 is 14 residues long. CDR3 region: CASSLVLAGVEQFF. The CDR3 DNA reads as TGTGCCAGCAGTCTCGTCCTAGCGGGGGTTGAGCAGTTCTTC.

The V and J genes are TRBV7-9 and TRBJ2-2; D is uncertain. In germline, CDR1 is SEHNR, CDR2 FQNEAQ (reference sequence). The CDR3 runs 14 residues. Trimming removed 3 bases at V and 3 bases at J, with 8 bases between. The CDR3 reads CASSLRNYTGELFF. The CDR3 bases are TGTGCCAGCAGCTTGAGGAACTACACCGGGGAGCTGTTTTTT.

The chain employs TRBV27 and TRBJ1-1, with no clear D. Germline V CDR1 and CDR2: MNHEY, SMNVEV (reference sequence). V lost 5 bases, J lost 0 bases, and 16 bases lay in between. This CDR3 has 16 residues. CDR3 in amino acids: CASSPQTGSLNTEAFF. Here the CDR3 DNA reads TGTGCCAGCAGTCCGCAGACGGGGTCTCTGAACACTGAAGCTTTCTTT.

The gene calls are TRBV7-9 and TRBJ1-1; D might be TRBD1 (6 bases). The V end was cut by 3 bases, the J end by 1 base, with 12 bases between. The CDR3 sequence is 15 residues long. Germline assignment: CDR1 SEHNR and CDR2 FQNEAQ (reference sequence). CDR3 region: CASSFPGTKNTEAFF. In DNA form, the CDR3 reads TGTGCCAGCAGCTTCCCCGGGACAAAGAACACTGAAGCTTTCTTT.

Written as DNA, the CDR3 is TGCGCCAGCAGCTTGGCCACACCTAGCGCCTTACAAGAGACCCAGTACTTC. Residues: CASSLATPSALQETQYF. This sequence joins TRBV5-1 and TRBJ2-5, with D perhaps matching TRBD2 (6 bases). The germline V and J ends were trimmed by 0 bases and 2 bases, with 17 bases remaining between them. In germline, CDR1 is SGHRS, CDR2 YFSETQ. The CDR3 is 17 amino acids.

This chain links TRBV7-9 with TRBJ2-3; tentatively, D is TRBD1 (6 bases). The germline gives CDR1 SEHNR, CDR2 FQNEAQ (reference sequence). This CDR3 has 14 amino acids. Trimming pared 2 bases from V and 3 bases from J, leaving 9 bases between. This CDR3 is CASSLQGTTDTQYF. In DNA, the CDR3 is TGTGCCAGCAGCTTACAGGGGACGACAGATACGCAGTATTTT.

The V and J genes are TRBV7-9 and TRBJ1-3; 10 bases agree with TRBD1. The CDR3 sequence is 15 residues long. CDR1 is SEHNR, CDR2 FQNEAQ, per germline (reference sequence). V trimming: 5 bases; J trimming: 4 bases; junction bases outside the gene matches: 5. The CDR3 region is CASSPGQGPGNTIYF. The DNA for the CDR3 is TGTGCCAGCAGCCCGGGACAGGGGCCCGGAAACACCATATATTTT.

V gene TRBV6-5 combines with J gene TRBJ1-1; D is ambiguous. With 0 bases removed from V and 6 bases from J, the gap between germline ends came to 11 bases. CDR3 length: 14 amino acids. Germline V gives CDR1 MNHEY, CDR2 SVGAGI. The CDR3 DNA follows: TGTGCCAGCAGTTACTCCCGAACCAGGTCTGAAGCTTTCTTT. It codes for CASSYSRTRSEAFF.

The V and J genes are TRBV11-2 and TRBJ2-7, with 11 nucleotides matching TRBD1. In germline, CDR1 is SGHAT, CDR2 FQNNGV. Losses at the gene ends were 4 bases for V and 6 bases for J; bases not matched to a gene: 8. The CDR3 has 15 amino acids. DNA of the CDR3: TGTGCCAGCAGCTCCAGGGACAGGGGGGTCTTCGAGCAGTACTTC. This gives the protein CASSSRDRGVFEQYF.

The sample holds one count of this clone. V and J are TRBV5-1 and TRBJ1-1, with D uncertain. V lost 2 bases and J 0 bases, leaving 8 bases between the germline ends. Looked up from germline, CDR1 is SGHRS and CDR2 is YFSETQ. The CDR3 is 14 residues long. This chain's CDR3 is CASSFLGLNTEAFF. The CDR3 bases are TGCGCCAGCAGCTTTCTAGGATTGAACACTGAAGCTTTCTTT. The whole variable domain, filled in from reference TRBV5-1 and TRBJ1-1, reads KAGVTQTPRYLIKTRGQQVTLSCSPISGHRSVSWYQQTPGQGLQFLFEYFSETQRNKGNFPGRFSGRQFSNSRSEMNVSTLELGDSALYLCASSFLGLNTEAFFGQGTRLTVV.

The chain recombines TRBV5-1 with TRBJ2-1, with 15 bases lining up with TRBD2. Germline CDR1 is SGHRS and CDR2 is YFSETQ. The CDR3 sequence is 20 residues long. With 2 bases clipped from V and 0 bases from J, the junction kept 9 bases outside the gene matches. The CDR3 nucleotides read TGCGCCAGCAGCTTCCTTCGGACTAGCGGGAGGGAGAGCTCCTACAATGAGCAGTTCTTC. Encoded protein: CASSFLRTSGRESSYNEQFF.

This clone was seen a single time. This chain connects TRBV5-1 to TRBJ1-5; D remains ambiguous. Trimming stripped 2 bases from V and 5 bases from J, with 14 bases between. The CDR3 extends over 15 amino acids. Germline V CDR1 and CDR2: SGHRS, YFSETQ. CDR3 loop: CASSLGAPGYQPQHF. CDR3 bases: TGCGCCAGCAGCTTAGGCGCCCCCGGGTATCAGCCCCAGCATTTT. Combining the CDR3 with reference TRBV5-1 and TRBJ1-5 gives the whole variable domain KAGVTQTPRYLIKTRGQQVTLSCSPISGHRSVSWYQQTPGQGLQFLFEYFSETQRNKGNFPGRFSGRQFSNSRSEMNVSTLELGDSALYLCASSLGAPGYQPQHFGDGTRLSIL.

V usage is TRBV21-1 and J usage is TRBJ2-5; the D call TRBD2 from the table was never checked on the DNA. TRBV21-1 is marked as a pseudogene. CDR3 length: 17 amino acids. The CDR3 reads CASSKDGGAGAQETQYF. CDR3 coding DNA: TGTGCCAGCAGCAAAGACGGCGGAGCGGGGGCCCAAGAGACCCAGTACTTC.

The genes are TRBV6-5 and TRBJ1-5; 7 bases match TRBD1. The CDR3 covers 16 residues. Germline V gene sequence: CDR1 MNHEY, CDR2 SVGAGI. V shed 4 bases, J shed 4 bases, and the junction held 10 bases outside the gene matches. The CDR3: CASSSPRDSENQPQHF. The CDR3 nucleotides read TGTGCCAGCAGTTCCCCCCGGGACAGCGAGAATCAGCCCCAGCATTTT.

The J gene is TRBJ1-2, the V gene TRBV6-5; unclear D gene. Trimming took 5 bases from V and 4 from J, leaving 8 bases between them. The length of the CDR3 is 12 residues. Germline V gene sequence: CDR1 MNHEY, CDR2 SVGAGI. The CDR3 sequence is CASSTESYGYTF. As DNA, the CDR3 is TGTGCCAGCAGTACAGAGTCCTATGGCTACACCTTC.

The gene calls are TRBV15 and TRBJ2-2, with D possibly TRBD2 on 5 matching bases. The CDR3 spans 17 residues. The germline V and J ends were trimmed by 9 bases and 3 bases, with 23 bases remaining between them. Per the germline V gene, CDR1 is LNHNV and CDR2 is YYDKDF (reference sequence). The CDR3 bases are TGTGCCACTAAAAAAGGAGAGGGCCTCACTTACACCGGGGAGCTGTTTTTT. Encoded protein: CATKKGEGLTYTGELFF.

The chain links TRBV5-6 to TRBJ1-4, with D maybe TRBD1 (6 bases). This CDR3 comprises 13 residues. Germline CDR1 is SGHDT and CDR2 is YYEEEE. V was clipped by 4 bases and J by 12 bases, with 16 bases between them. CDR3 nucleotides: TGTGCCAGCAGCCCCAACAGGGCCCTCCAACTGTTTTTT. Protein sequence: CASSPNRALQLFF.

The genes are TRBV7-2 and TRBJ2-5; 7 bases are a match to TRBD1. The CDR3 runs 15 residues. Unmatched junction bases numbered 7, after V lost 5 bases and J lost 1 base. Germline V gene lookup returns CDR1 SGHTA and CDR2 FQGNSA. The DNA for the CDR3 is TGTGCCAGCAGCAACGGGGACAGATTCCAAGAGACCCAGTACTTC. Translating gives CASSNGDRFQETQYF. The entire variable domain, with the rest obtained from reference TRBV7-2 and TRBJ2-5, is as follows: GAGVSQSPSNKVTEKGKDVELRCDPISGHTALYWYRQSLGQGLEFLIYFQGNSAPDKSGLPSDRFSAERTGGSVSTLTIQRTQQEDSAVYLCASSNGDRFQETQYFGPGTRLLVL.

The CDR3 DNA follows: TGTGCCAGCAGCTTAGGGTCTGTTGGGGGGACTGGAAACACCATATATTTT. Its protein product is CASSLGSVGGTGNTIYF. V gene TRBV7-2 combines with J gene TRBJ1-3, with TRBD1 as a possible D gene (5 bases). CDR1 and CDR2 from the germline V gene are SGHTA and FQGNSA. V lost 1 base and J lost 2, with 15 bases in between. This CDR3 is built from 17 residues.

CDR3: CASSFVRPRGLSYEQYF. Written as DNA, the CDR3 is TGTGCCAGCAGTTTTGTCCGCCCCCGAGGGCTATCCTACGAGCAGTACTTC. The V gene is TRBV27, the J gene TRBJ2-7; TRBD2 is a possible D gene (5 bases). The V gene's germline CDR1 is MNHEY and CDR2 SMNVEV (reference sequence). There are 17 residues in the CDR3. Trimming stripped 3 bases from V and 1 base from J, with 19 bases between.

This clone was recorded only once. The CDR3 protein is CASSHAGRNTEAFF. In DNA form, the CDR3 reads TGTGCCAGCAGCCATGCGGGGAGGAACACTGAAGCTTTCTTT. The chain is built from TRBV14 and TRBJ1-1; D call uncertain. The CDR3 is 14 residues long. V was cut by 3 bases and J by 1 base, with 9 bases left in between. Germline V CDR1 and CDR2: SGHDN, FVKESK.

This sequence joins TRBV6-2 or TRBV6-3 and TRBJ2-7; 8 bases are shared with TRBD1. This CDR3 is built from 16 residues. V lost 2 bases and J lost 3; bases outside the gene matches: 9. Germline CDR1 MNHEY, CDR2 SVGEGT. The CDR3 DNA reads TGTGCCAGCAGTTACCGAGGACAGGGTTATGGCTACGAGCAGTACTTC. Amino acids: CASSYRGQGYGYEQYF.

The chain recombines TRBV5-1 with TRBJ1-6; maybe TRBD1 (6 bases). The germline V gene has CDR1 SGHRS and CDR2 YFSETQ. The CDR3 has 16 residues. With 4 bases removed from V and 0 bases from J, the gap between germline ends came to 11 bases. The CDR3 bases are TGCGCCAGCAGCGGAACAGGGAGCTCCTATAATTCACCCCTCCACTTT. Amino acids: CASSGTGSSYNSPLHF.

This rearrangement joins TRBV11-2 to TRBJ1-2; D remains ambiguous. Germline CDR1 SGHAT, CDR2 FQNNGV. Trimming removed 5 bases from V and 2 bases from J, with 15 bases in between. This CDR3 region has 15 residues. The CDR3 protein is CASSHPPGSNYGYTF. As DNA, the CDR3 is TGTGCCAGCAGCCACCCCCCGGGATCGAACTATGGCTACACCTTC. The full variable domain, in which reference TRBV11-2 and TRBJ1-2 provide the parts outside the CDR3, is EAGVAQSPRYKIIEKRQSVAFWCNPISGHATLYWYQQILGQGPKLLIQFQNNGVVDDSQLPKDRFSAERLKGVDSTLKIQPAKLEDSAVYLCASSHPPGSNYGYTFGSGTRLTVV.

The chain recombines TRBV7-3 with TRBJ1-2; TRBD1 agrees at 9 bases. The germline V gene has CDR1 SGHTA and CDR2 FQGTGA. The CDR3 covers 15 residues. V was clipped by 5 bases and J by 3 bases; unmatched bases: 7. The CDR3 here is CASSETGGADYGYTF. Written as DNA, the CDR3 is TGTGCCAGCAGCGAAACAGGGGGCGCGGACTATGGCTACACCTTC.

In this sample, this clone turned up once. This chain uses TRBV29-1 with TRBJ1-4; 11 nucleotides line up with TRBD1. J lost 8 bases, V lost 7 bases, and 3 bases had no gene match. CDR1 SQVTM and CDR2 ANQGSEA come from the germline V gene. The CDR3 length is 12 residues. CDR3 protein: CSGGQGVEKLFF. Written as DNA, the CDR3 is TGCAGCGGGGGACAGGGGGTAGAAAAACTGTTTTTT. Full variable domain (outside the CDR3, taken from reference TRBV29-1 and TRBJ1-4): SAVISQKPSRDICQRGTSLTIQCQVDSQVTMMFWYRQQPGQSLTLIATANQGSEATYESGFVIDKFPISRPNLTFSTLTVSNMSPEDSSIYLCSGGQGVEKLFFGSGTQLSVL.